One sample yielded the 20 T cell receptor beta chains listed below, sequenced in a study of response to subunit inactivated influenza vaccine. TCRdb re-called the RT-PCR reads through MiXCR, storing one row per CDR3 protein. The sample carries about half a million distinct CDR3 sequences, approximately 7.7% recorded once. The sequences come from PBMCs from blood, collected 23 months after vaccination. These receptors all come from a man in his fifties or sixties who received an inactivated influenza vaccine.

The rearrangement joins TRBV5-1 to TRBJ2-7; no definite D call. This CDR3 contains 14 residues. Trimming took 4 bases from V and 3 from J, leaving 14 bases between them. Germline CDR1 reads SGHRS; CDR2 reads YFSETQ. As DNA, the CDR3 is TGCGCCAGCAGCCCCTTACACACATTCTACGAGCAGTACTTC. This encodes CASSPLHTFYEQYF. Variable domain in full (rest from reference TRBV5-1 and TRBJ2-7): KAGVTQTPRYLIKTRGQQVTLSCSPISGHRSVSWYQQTPGQGLQFLFEYFSETQRNKGNFPGRFSGRQFSNSRSEMNVSTLELGDSALYLCASSPLHTFYEQYFGPGTRLTVT.

This clonotype appeared many times. This chain uses TRBV6-4 with TRBJ2-6; TRBD1 matches at 9 bases. V dropped 6 bases and J dropped 1; count of bases not matched to a gene: 4. This CDR3 comprises 16 residues. Germline-derived CDR1 and CDR2 are MRHNA and SNTAGT. CDR3 bases: TGTGCCAGCAGACCCGGGACAGGGTCTGGGGCCAACGTCCTGACTTTC. Its translation is CASRPGTGSGANVLTF.

This clonotype appeared many times. V usage is TRBV11-1 and J usage is TRBJ1-1; possible D gene TRBD1, 5 bases. V gave up 5 bases and J gave up 6 bases, with 13 bases separating them. Germline values: CDR1 SGHAT, CDR2 FQDESV (reference sequence). The CDR3 length is 13 residues. The CDR3 here is CASSIDRGSEAFF. CDR3 nucleotides: TGTGCCAGCAGCATCGACCGGGGGTCTGAAGCTTTCTTT.

This clonotype was seen a handful of times. The V and J genes are TRBV15 and TRBJ1-2, with D hard to call. V lost 2 bases and J lost 8, with 9 bases in between. CDR1 LNHNV and CDR2 YYDKDF come from the germline V gene (reference sequence). The length of the CDR3 is 12 residues. CDR3 nucleotide sequence: TGTGCCACCAGCAGACCGATTGGAGGCTACACCTTC. Amino acid sequence: CATSRPIGGYTF.

The V call is TRBV4-1, the J call TRBJ1-1; D is undetermined. Trimming removed 3 bases at V and 1 base at J, with 12 bases between. This CDR3 is built from 15 residues. CDR1 is MGHRA, CDR2 YSYEKL, per germline. The CDR3 DNA sequence: TGCGCCAGCAGCCAGGGGTTTGGGTGGAACACTGAAGCTTTCTTT. This gives the protein CASSQGFGWNTEAFF.

This clonotype was seen ten or more times. The genes are TRBV9 and TRBJ1-6, with D possibly matching TRBD1 (5 bases). V was pared by 0 bases and J by 7 bases, with 5 bases between. CDR1 SGDLS and CDR2 YYNGEE come from the germline V gene. The CDR3 loop spans 13 amino acids. Here the CDR3 reads CASSVEGNSPLHF. The CDR3 DNA reads as TGTGCCAGCAGCGTAGAGGGGAATTCACCCCTCCACTTT. Using reference TRBV9 and TRBJ1-6 for the parts outside the CDR3, the full variable domain is DSGVTQTPKHLITATGQRVTLRCSPRSGDLSVYWYQQSLDQGLQFLIQYYNGEERAKGNILERFSAQQFPDLHSELNLSSLELGDSALYFCASSVEGNSPLHFGNGTRLTVT.

The rearrangement joins TRBV6-2 or TRBV6-3 to TRBJ2-1, with a possible D match to TRBD1 (5 bases). Germline CDR1 is MNHEY and CDR2 is SVGEGT. V gave up 6 bases and J gave up 5 bases, with 17 bases separating them. The CDR3 consists of 15 residues. In DNA, the CDR3 is TGTGCCAGCAGATTACAGGAAACCTATAACAATGAGCAGTTCTTC. This gives the protein CASRLQETYNNEQFF.

A remark on this clonotype: A much larger clone is a single base away; this may be a read error. The genes are TRBV7-9 and TRBJ2-7, with 9 positions matching TRBD1. In germline, CDR1 is SEHNR, CDR2 FQNEAQ (reference sequence). J gave up 5 bases and V 4 bases, and 12 bases lay outside the gene matches. This CDR3 is built from 16 residues. CDR3 coding DNA: TGTGCCAGCAGCTCACAAACCGGGACAGGGCCCGACGAGCAGTACTTC. It encodes CASSSQTGTGPDEQYF.

V gene TRBV5-1 combines with J gene TRBJ1-4; the match to TRBD1 covers 7 bases. The trim removed 3 bases at V and 6 bases at J, leaving 8 bases unmatched. The CDR3 is made up of 15 amino acids. CDR1 SGHRS and CDR2 YFSETQ come from the germline V gene. CDR3 residues: CASSWGRGRDEKLFF. The CDR3 nucleotides are TGCGCCAGCAGCTGGGGGAGGGGGCGAGATGAAAAACTGTTTTTT.

This chain uses TRBV20-1 with TRBJ1-1; no clear D. CDR1 is DFQATT and CDR2 is SNEGSKA in the germline V gene (reference sequence). This CDR3 spans 13 amino acids. The V end was cut by 3 bases, the J end by 4 bases, with 12 bases between. The CDR3: CSASVTISTEAFF. DNA of the CDR3: TGCAGTGCTAGTGTTACAATCAGCACTGAAGCTTTCTTT.

This clonotype was seen ten or more times. The genes are TRBV5-1 and TRBJ1-1, with D perhaps matching TRBD1 (5 bases). This CDR3 region has 13 residues. Trimming stripped 0 bases from V and 10 bases from J, with 13 bases between. Germline V gene sequence: CDR1 SGHRS, CDR2 YFSETQ. CDR3: CASSLGQGARAFF. The CDR3 DNA reads as TGCGCCAGCAGCTTGGGGCAGGGTGCGCGAGCTTTCTTT.

This clonotype was detected a few times. In DNA, the CDR3 is TGTGCCAGCAGTTATGCCCTCAGGGTTACAACAGATACGCAGTATTTT. Its protein is CASSYALRVTTDTQYF. The chain links TRBV6-2 or TRBV6-3 to TRBJ2-3; possibly TRBD1 for D (5 bases). Looked up from germline, CDR1 is MNHEY and CDR2 is SVGEGT. Trimming took off 3 bases at V and 3 bases at J, with 16 bases between the two ends. The CDR3 loop spans 16 amino acids.

This clonotype has ten or more counts. This rearrangement joins TRBV20-1 to TRBJ2-5; 8 positions match TRBD2. The CDR3 runs to 13 residues. Trimming took 4 bases from V and 10 from J; bases not matched to a gene: 11. Looked up from germline, CDR1 is DFQATT and CDR2 is SNEGSKA (reference sequence). The CDR3 loop is CSATPSGPGNQYF. The CDR3 nucleotides are TGCAGTGCTACCCCTAGCGGGCCAGGGAACCAGTACTTC.

The chain recombines TRBV5-1 with TRBJ2-7; 9 bases agree with TRBD1. Germline V gene data show CDR1 as SGHRS and CDR2 as YFSETQ. J gave up 1 base and V 5 bases, and 7 bases lay outside the gene matches. This CDR3 comprises 15 residues. DNA for the CDR3: TGCGCCAGCAGAGAAACAGGGGGCGCTTCCTACGAGCAGTACTTC. Protein: CASRETGGASYEQYF.

The V gene is TRBV5-6, the J gene TRBJ2-1; TRBD1 might be the D (6 bases). The germline V gene has CDR1 SGHDT and CDR2 YYEEEE. The CDR3 is made up of 14 amino acids. The V end was cut by 5 bases, the J end by 6 bases, with 15 bases between. The CDR3 nucleotides read TGTGCCAGCAGTGGCAGGGGAAGAGGCAATGAGCAGTTCTTC. Translation gives CASSGRGRGNEQFF.

This clonotype was picked up many times. The CDR3 sequence is CAISELGQGSTGELFF. In DNA form, the CDR3 reads TGTGCCATCAGTGAGCTAGGACAGGGATCGACCGGGGAGCTGTTTTTT. V usage is TRBV10-3 and J usage is TRBJ2-2, with 8 bases identical to TRBD1. CDR3 length: 16 residues. Germline V CDR1 and CDR2: ENHRY, SYGVKD. J was trimmed by 5 bases and V by 2 bases; bases with no gene match: 7.

V usage is TRBV5-1 and J usage is TRBJ2-1, with D unclear. The V gene's germline CDR1 is SGHRS and CDR2 YFSETQ. V lost 2 bases, J lost 0 bases, and 15 bases lay in between. The CDR3 consists of 17 residues. The DNA for the CDR3 is TGCGCCAGCAGCTTAAGTGCAGAAACGAGCTCCTACAATGAGCAGTTCTTC. Translated: CASSLSAETSSYNEQFF.

This clonotype has only a few counts. This chain uses TRBV20-1 with TRBJ2-7; weak D call: TRBD1 (6 bases). From germline, CDR1 is DFQATT and CDR2 SNEGSKA (reference sequence). V shed 6 bases and J shed 7 bases, with 22 bases lying between them. The CDR3 totals 14 residues. CDR3 protein: CSASGTWVEREQYF. The CDR3 bases are TGCAGTGCCTCCGGGACATGGGTGGAGCGTGAGCAGTACTTC.

Only a few counts were recorded for this clonotype. This chain connects TRBV6-2 or TRBV6-3 to TRBJ2-2; D is perhaps TRBD1 (6 bases). The CDR3 loop spans 18 amino acids. Trimming shortened V by 5 bases and J by 0 bases, and 19 bases separated the two germline ends. CDR1 MNHEY and CDR2 SVGEGT come from the germline V gene. In DNA form, the CDR3 reads TGTGCCAGCAGTACTTCCGGGACAACGCCCTCGAACACCGGGGAGCTGTTTTTT. It translates to CASSTSGTTPSNTGELFF.

This clonotype came up a few times. The rearrangement uses TRBV10-3 and TRBJ2-7, with 9 bases aligning to TRBD1. J lost 7 bases, V lost 7 bases, and 8 bases had no gene match. CDR1 is ENHRY and CDR2 is SYGVKD in the germline V gene. The CDR3 loop spans 13 amino acids. As DNA, the CDR3 is TGTGCCATCAATCGGGACAGGGTAGATGAGCAGTACTTC. This encodes CAINRDRVDEQYF.